Listed below are T cell receptor beta chains from one sample, sequenced in a study of T-cell memory formation after mild COVID-19. TCRdb passed the 5' RACE reads through MiXCR, listing each CDR3 protein once. In the table there are roughly 450,000 distinct CDR3 sequences, roughly 20% of which are singletons. The material sequenced was PBMCs or a T cell subset sorted from them (not recorded which). These receptors were collected from an adult woman who had mild COVID-19 (a few samples of this study predate the infection). Cell type and time point are not known. The CDR3 runs from the conserved cysteine through the conserved F or W. D genes are given only for firm matches. Clone size, where shown, is once, few, many, or a class for clones that have expanded.

d_gene	j_gene	v_gene	abundance	CDR3nt	CDR3aa
-	TRBJ2-1	TRBV10-3	-	TGTGCCATCAGTGAGACATCCGGGCGTGAGCAGTTCTTC	CAISETSGREQFF
-	TRBJ2-2	TRBV29-1	few	TGCAGCGTGATAGCCCCAGGAGGGACCGGGGAGCTGTTTTTT	CSVIAPGGTGELFF
TRBD2	TRBJ2-1	TRBV29-1	few	TGCAGCGCTGGGCCGGGACTAGCGGGAGAGAAAGCCTACAATGAGCAGTTCTTC	CSAGPGLAGEKAYNEQFF
TRBD2	TRBJ2-2	TRBV9	-	TGTGCCAGCAGCGTGACTAGCGGGGTAGGAACCGGGGAGCTGTTTTTT	CASSVTSGVGTGELFF
-	TRBJ2-2	TRBV6-5	-	TGTGCCAGCAGCTCCAACACCGCTCGGAACACCGGGGAGCTGTTTTTT	CASSSNTARNTGELFF
-	TRBJ2-7	TRBV6-2/TRBV6-3	-	TGTGCCAGCAGTTACGCAAACCAGGGACCCTCCTACGAGCAGTACTTC	CASSYANQGPSYEQYF
-	TRBJ2-2	TRBV7-6	-	TGTGCCAGCAGCCCCTCCCCGGGACCACCGAACACCGGGGAGCTGTTTTTT	CASSPSPGPPNTGELFF
TRBD1	TRBJ2-5	TRBV7-2	-	TGTGCCAGCAGCTTAGCGCCGGGGACAGGGAGACAGACCCAGTACTTC	CASSLAPGTGRQTQYF
TRBD1	TRBJ2-7	TRBV5-1	many	TGCGCCAGCAGCTTGGTGGGACAGGGGACGGGGGAGCAGTACTTC	CASSLVGQGTGEQYF
TRBD2	TRBJ2-7	TRBV15	few	TGTGCCACCAGCAGAGATCTCGGGACTAGCGGGAGGGGTTACGAGCAGTACTTC	CATSRDLGTSGRGYEQYF
-	TRBJ1-1	TRBV6-5	many	TGTGCCAGCAGTTCCGGGGTGAACACTGAAGCTTTCTTT	CASSSGVNTEAFF
-	TRBJ1-2	TRBV6-1	-	TGTGCCAGCCCCGAGGGGCTTGGCTATGGCTACACCTTC	CASPEGLGYGYTF
-	TRBJ1-5	TRBV18	-	TGTGCCAGCTCACCACCGAATAGCAATCAGCCCCAGCATTTT	CASSPPNSNQPQHF
-	TRBJ1-1	TRBV5-1	few	TGCGCCAGCAGCTTGAACGCAGGGGAAGCTGAAGCTTTCTTT	CASSLNAGEAEAFF
TRBD2	TRBJ2-2	TRBV20-1	-	TGCAGTGCTAGAGGATGGAGCGGGAGAGCCACCGGGGAGCTGTTTTTT	CSARGWSGRATGELFF
-	TRBJ1-1	TRBV20-1	-	TGCAGTGTCTACAGGAACACTGAAGCTTTCTTT	CSVYRNTEAFF
TRBD2	TRBJ2-1	TRBV15	few	TGTGCCACCAGCAAGGGACTAGCGGGATCCATTGATGAGCAGTTCTTC	CATSKGLAGSIDEQFF
-	TRBJ1-4	TRBV20-1	few	TGCAGTGCTAGTCTATCGGCGGGGGGCTTGGATGAAAAACTGTTTTTT	CSASLSAGGLDEKLFF
-	TRBJ2-1	TRBV10-3	-	TGTGCCATCAGTGAGTCAATGGGGGGCTCCTACAATGAGCAGTTCTTC	CAISESMGGSYNEQFF
-	TRBJ1-5	TRBV24-1	once	TGTGCCACCAGTGACAGCAATAGCAATCAGCCCCAGCATTTT	CATSDSNSNQPQHF
TRBD2	TRBJ2-1	TRBV9	few	TGTGCCAGCAGCGTAGTGCCCCCAGGACTAGCGGGAGTAGGGGAACAGTTCTTC	CASSVVPPGLAGVGEQFF
-	TRBJ2-1	TRBV24-1	-	TGTGCCACCAGTGATAGAGGACGGTCGGCTTACAATGAGCAGTTCTTC	CATSDRGRSAYNEQFF
TRBD1	TRBJ2-5	TRBV24-1	few	TGTGCCACCAGTGACGCCGGGACAGGGTTACAAGAGACCCAGTACTTC	CATSDAGTGLQETQYF